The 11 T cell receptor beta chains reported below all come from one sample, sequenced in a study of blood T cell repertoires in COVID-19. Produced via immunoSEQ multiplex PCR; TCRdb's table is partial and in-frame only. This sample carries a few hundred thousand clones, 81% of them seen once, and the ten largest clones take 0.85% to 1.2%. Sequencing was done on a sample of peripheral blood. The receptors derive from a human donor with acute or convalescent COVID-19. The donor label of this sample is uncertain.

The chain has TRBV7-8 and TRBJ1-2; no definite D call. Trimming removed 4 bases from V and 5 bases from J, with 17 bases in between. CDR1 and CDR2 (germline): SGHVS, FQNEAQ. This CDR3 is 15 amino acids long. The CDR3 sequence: CASSSAGPARYGYTF. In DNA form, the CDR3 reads TGTGCCAGCAGCTCCGCCGGTCCCGCTAGGTATGGCTACACCTTC.

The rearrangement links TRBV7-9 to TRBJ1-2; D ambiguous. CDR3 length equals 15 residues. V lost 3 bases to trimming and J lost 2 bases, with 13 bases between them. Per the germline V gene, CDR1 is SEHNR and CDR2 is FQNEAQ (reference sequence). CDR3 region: CASSLRGSNNYGYTF. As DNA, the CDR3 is TGTGCCAGCAGCTTGAGAGGGTCTAACAACTATGGCTACACCTTC.

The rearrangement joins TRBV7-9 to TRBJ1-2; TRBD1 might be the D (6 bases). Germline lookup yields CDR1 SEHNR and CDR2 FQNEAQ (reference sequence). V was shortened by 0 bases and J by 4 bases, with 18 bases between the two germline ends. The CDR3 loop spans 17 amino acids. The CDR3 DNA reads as TGTGCCAGCAGCTTAGCGTTGTTAAACCGGGACACCTATGGCTACACCTTC. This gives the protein CASSLALLNRDTYGYTF. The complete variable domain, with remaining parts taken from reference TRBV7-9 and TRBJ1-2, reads DTGVSQNPRHKITKRGQNVTFRCDPISEHNRLYWYRQTLGQGPEFLTYFQNEAQLEKSRLLSDRFSAERPKGSFSTLEIQRTEQGDSAMYLCASSLALLNRDTYGYTFGSGTRLTVV.

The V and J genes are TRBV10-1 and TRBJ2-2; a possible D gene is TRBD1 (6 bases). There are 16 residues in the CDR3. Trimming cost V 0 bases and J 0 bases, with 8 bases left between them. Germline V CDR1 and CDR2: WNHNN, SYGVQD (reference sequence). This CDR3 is CASSESRGSNTGELFF. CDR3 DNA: TGCGCCAGCAGTGAGTCTAGGGGGTCGAACACCGGGGAGCTGTTTTTT.

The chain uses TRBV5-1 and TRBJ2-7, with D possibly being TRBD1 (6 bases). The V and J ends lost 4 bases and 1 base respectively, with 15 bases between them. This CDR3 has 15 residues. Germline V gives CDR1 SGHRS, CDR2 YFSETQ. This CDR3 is CASSVLGGTSYEQYF. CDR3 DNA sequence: TGCGCCAGCAGCGTGCTAGGGGGTACTTCCTACGAGCAGTACTTC.

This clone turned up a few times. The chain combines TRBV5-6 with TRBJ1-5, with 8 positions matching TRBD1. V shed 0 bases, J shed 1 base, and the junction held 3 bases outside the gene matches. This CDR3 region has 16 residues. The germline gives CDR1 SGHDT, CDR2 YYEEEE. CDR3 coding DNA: TGTGCCAGCAGCTTGGGGACAGGGCTCAGCAATCAGCCCCAGCATTTT. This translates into CASSLGTGLSNQPQHF.

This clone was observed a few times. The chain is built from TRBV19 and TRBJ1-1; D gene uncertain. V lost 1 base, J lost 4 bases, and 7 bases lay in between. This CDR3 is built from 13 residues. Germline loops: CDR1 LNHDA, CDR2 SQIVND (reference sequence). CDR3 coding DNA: TGTGCCAGTAGTATAGGGTGGAGCACTGAAGCTTTCTTT. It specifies CASSIGWSTEAFF.

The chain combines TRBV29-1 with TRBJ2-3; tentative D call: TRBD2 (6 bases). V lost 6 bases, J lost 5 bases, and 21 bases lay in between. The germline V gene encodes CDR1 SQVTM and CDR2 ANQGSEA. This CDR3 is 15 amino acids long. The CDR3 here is CSVLRTSKGVDTQYF. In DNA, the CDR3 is TGCAGCGTCTTAAGAACTAGCAAAGGGGTAGATACGCAGTATTTT.

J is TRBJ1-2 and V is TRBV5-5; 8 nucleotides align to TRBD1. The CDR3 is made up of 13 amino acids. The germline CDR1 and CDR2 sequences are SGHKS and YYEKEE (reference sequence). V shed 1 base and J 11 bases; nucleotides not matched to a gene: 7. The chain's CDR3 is CASSLNQGARYTF. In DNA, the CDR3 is TGTGCCAGCAGCTTGAATCAGGGGGCAAGATACACCTTC.

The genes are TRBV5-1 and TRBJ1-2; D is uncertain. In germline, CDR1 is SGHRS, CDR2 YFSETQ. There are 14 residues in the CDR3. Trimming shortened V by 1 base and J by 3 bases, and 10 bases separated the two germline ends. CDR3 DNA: TGCGCCAGCAGCTTGTCAAGCGGGGACTATGGCTACACCTTC. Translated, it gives CASSLSSGDYGYTF.

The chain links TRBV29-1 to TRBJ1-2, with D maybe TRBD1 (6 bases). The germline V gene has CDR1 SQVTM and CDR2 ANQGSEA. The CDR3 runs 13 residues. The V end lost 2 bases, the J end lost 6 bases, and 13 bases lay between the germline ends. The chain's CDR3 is CSVEWGGRDGYTF. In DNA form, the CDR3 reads TGCAGCGTTGAATGGGGGGGCCGGGATGGCTACACCTTC.